This T cell receptor (beta chain) was sequenced for a study of cytotoxic CD8 clonotypes in ibrutinib-treated CLL. Study-level results: Against age-matched healthy donors, baseline clonality ran higher and tracked circulating CD8+ T-cell counts. Shared public clonotypes were rare, and on treatment they either got smaller or stayed the same.

There are 16 residues in the CDR3. V gave up 0 bases and J gave up 1 base; unmatched junction bases: 1. Germline V lookup: CDR1 MNHNS, CDR2 SASEGT. Extraction of 1.5 to 2.5 micrograms of genomic DNA from cryopreserved PBMCs supplied material for TCR beta libraries. Points on this clone: The antigen remains undetermined.

Using immunoSEQ multiplex PCR, the repertoire was profiled, and TCRdb retains in-frame clones only, with some absent. This sample yields 50,000 to 60,000 clones, of which less than 85% are seen a single time; about a fifth belongs to the top ten. The rearrangement joins TRBV6-1 to TRBJ1-3; 9 nucleotides line up with TRBD1. Sequencing used PBMCs, obtained after 24 months of ibrutinib treatment. The receptor was derived from a human donor with chronic lymphocytic leukemia. As DNA, the CDR3 is TGTGCCAGCAGTGAAGCGGGGACAGGGTCTGGAAACACCATATATTTT. Protein: CASSEAGTGSGNTIYF.